Each of the 10 T cell receptor beta chains below was sequenced from the same sample in a study of blood T cell repertoires in COVID-19. The repertoire was sequenced with immunoSEQ multiplex PCR; TCRdb's copy has only in-frame clones and lacks some. The table includes 150,000 to 200,000 clones, 85% detected once. The sample was peripheral blood. All receptors come from a woman aged 60-75 years with acute or convalescent COVID-19.

This chain connects TRBV27 to TRBJ2-4, with a tentative D call TRBD1 (6 bases). V was clipped by 4 bases and J by 8 bases, with 21 bases between them. This CDR3 is built from 16 residues. CDR1 is MNHEY, CDR2 SMNVEV, per germline (reference sequence). The CDR3 DNA reads TGTGCCAGCAGTTCCTACTCAACAGGGAATGGGGACATTCAGTACTTC. It yields the protein CASSSYSTGNGDIQYF.

The rearrangement joins TRBV24-1 to TRBJ2-1, with 9 bases lining up with TRBD2. After removal of 3 bases from V and 6 bases from J, the junction contained 8 bases not matched to a gene. The germline gives CDR1 KGHDR, CDR2 SFDVKD. The CDR3 contains 16 residues. CDR3 bases: TGTGCCACCAGTGATCCGGTAGCGGGAGCCCCCAATGAGCAGTTCTTC. It codes for CATSDPVAGAPNEQFF.

J is TRBJ2-1 and V is TRBV19; 7 positions match TRBD2. Germline V gives CDR1 LNHDA, CDR2 SQIVND (reference sequence). The CDR3 runs to 15 residues. The V segment lost 3 bases and the J segment 2 bases; nucleotides outside the gene matches: 4. The CDR3 sequence: CASSMGGRTYNEQFF. The CDR3 DNA follows: TGTGCCAGTAGTATGGGCGGGAGAACCTACAATGAGCAGTTCTTC.

This clone was recorded once. The genes are TRBV19 and TRBJ2-1; D may be TRBD1 (6 bases). V dropped 1 base and J dropped 5 bases, with 12 bases sitting between them. Germline CDR1 and CDR2: LNHDA and SQIVND (reference sequence). The CDR3 has 15 residues. The DNA for the CDR3 is TGTGCCAGTAGTATAGGGGGGCAGGGGAACAATGAGCAGTTCTTC. This codes for CASSIGGQGNNEQFF. The full variable domain, completed using reference TRBV19 and TRBJ2-1, is DGGITQSPKYLFRKEGQNVTLSCEQNLNHDAMYWYRQDPGQGLRLIYYSQIVNDFQKGDIAEGYSVSREKKESFPLTVTSAQKNPTAFYLCASSIGGQGNNEQFFGPGTRLTVL.

The chain couples TRBV19 to TRBJ2-4; 11 bases align to TRBD2. Germline V CDR1 and CDR2: LNHDA, SQIVND (reference sequence). This CDR3 has 16 residues. V was pared by 3 bases and J by 7 bases, with 8 bases of the junction left unmatched. The CDR3 region is CASSMGLAVRGNIQYF. CDR3 nucleotide sequence: TGTGCCAGTAGTATGGGACTAGCGGTTAGGGGGAACATTCAGTACTTC.

The chain combines TRBV5-1 with TRBJ1-1; tentative D call: TRBD1 (5 bases). The CDR3 totals 13 residues. The V gene's germline CDR1 is SGHRS and CDR2 YFSETQ. Trimming left V 4 bases short and J 0 bases short, with 7 bases between. The CDR3 reads CASSAQVNTEAFF. In DNA, the CDR3 is TGCGCCAGCAGCGCACAGGTGAACACTGAAGCTTTCTTT.

The CDR3 DNA sequence: TGTGCCAGCAGTTACTCAGCGGGAGGAACTTCCTACGAGCAGTACGTC. This encodes CASSYSAGGTSYEQYV. The gene calls are TRBV6-6 and TRBJ2-7; 9 bases match TRBD2. V lost 0 bases and J lost 1; bases outside the gene matches: 4. Per the germline V gene, CDR1 is MNHNY and CDR2 is SVGAGI (reference sequence). CDR3 size: 16 residues.

The chain carries TRBV7-9 and TRBJ1-2; D may be TRBD1 (5 bases). The V gene lost 5 bases and the J gene lost 4 bases, with 23 bases spanning the gap. The CDR3 sequence is 17 residues long. Germline values: CDR1 SEHNR, CDR2 FQNEAQ (reference sequence). The CDR3: CASSPLKGTGVTYGYTF. The CDR3, as DNA: TGTGCCAGCAGCCCATTAAAGGGGACTGGTGTAACCTATGGCTACACCTTC.

The CDR3, as DNA: TGTGCCAGTAGTATCAGCGGGGGCGGAGGCACCGGGGAGCTGTTTTTT. It translates to CASSISGGGGTGELFF. V and J are TRBV19 and TRBJ2-2, with 8 bases matching TRBD2. The CDR3 sequence is 16 residues long. V shed 3 bases, J shed 4 bases, and the junction held 7 bases outside the gene matches. Germline CDR1 is LNHDA and CDR2 is SQIVND (reference sequence).

The chain employs TRBV4-1 and TRBJ1-1; TRBD1 might be the D (6 bases). V was cut by 0 bases and J by 0 bases, with 8 bases left in between. CDR3 size: 15 residues. Germline CDR1 and CDR2: MGHRA and YSYEKL. CDR3 DNA: TGCGCCAGCAGCCAAGATGGACAGCTGAACACTGAAGCTTTCTTT. Translation gives CASSQDGQLNTEAFF.